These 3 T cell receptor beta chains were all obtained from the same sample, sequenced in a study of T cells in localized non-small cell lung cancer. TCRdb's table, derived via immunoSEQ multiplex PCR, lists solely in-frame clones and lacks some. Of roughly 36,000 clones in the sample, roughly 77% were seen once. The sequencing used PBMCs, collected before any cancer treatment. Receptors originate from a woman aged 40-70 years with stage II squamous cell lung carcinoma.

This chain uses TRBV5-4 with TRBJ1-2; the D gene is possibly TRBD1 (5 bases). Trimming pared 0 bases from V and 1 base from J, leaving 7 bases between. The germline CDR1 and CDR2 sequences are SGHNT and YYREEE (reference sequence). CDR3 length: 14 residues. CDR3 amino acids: CASSLGGSNYGYTF. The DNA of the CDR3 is TGTGCCAGCAGCTTGGGGGGGAGTAACTATGGCTACACCTTC.

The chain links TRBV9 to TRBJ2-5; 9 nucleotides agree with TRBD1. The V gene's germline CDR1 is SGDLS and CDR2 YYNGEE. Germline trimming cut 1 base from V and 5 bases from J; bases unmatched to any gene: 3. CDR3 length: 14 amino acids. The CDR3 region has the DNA TGTGCCAGCAGCGTAACAGGGGGCTGGGAGACCCAGTACTTC. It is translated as CASSVTGGWETQYF.

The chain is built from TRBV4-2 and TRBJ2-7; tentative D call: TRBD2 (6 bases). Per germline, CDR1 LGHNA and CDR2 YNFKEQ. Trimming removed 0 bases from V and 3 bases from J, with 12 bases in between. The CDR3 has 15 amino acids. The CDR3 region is CASSQDFAGSYEQYV. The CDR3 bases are TGTGCCAGCAGCCAAGATTTCGCGGGGAGCTACGAGCAGTACGTC.